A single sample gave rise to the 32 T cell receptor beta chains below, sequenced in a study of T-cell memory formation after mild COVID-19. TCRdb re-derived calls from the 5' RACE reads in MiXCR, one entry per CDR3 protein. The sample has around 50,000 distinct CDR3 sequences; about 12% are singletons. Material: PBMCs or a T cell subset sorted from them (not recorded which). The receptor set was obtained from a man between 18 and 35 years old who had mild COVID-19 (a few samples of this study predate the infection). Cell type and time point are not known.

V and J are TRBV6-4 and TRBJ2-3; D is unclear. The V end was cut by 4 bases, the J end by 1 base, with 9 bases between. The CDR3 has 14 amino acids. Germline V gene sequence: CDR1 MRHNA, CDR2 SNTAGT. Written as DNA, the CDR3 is TGTGCCAGCAGTGCGATTGGGGGCACAGATACGCAGTATTTT. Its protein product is CASSAIGGTDTQYF.

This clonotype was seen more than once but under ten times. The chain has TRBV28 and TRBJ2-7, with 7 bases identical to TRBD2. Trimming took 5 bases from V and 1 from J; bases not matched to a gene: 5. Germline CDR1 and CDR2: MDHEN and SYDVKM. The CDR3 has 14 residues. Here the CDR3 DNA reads TGTGCCAGCAGTGCGACTAGCCTGTCCTACGAGCAGTACGTC. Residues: CASSATSLSYEQYV.

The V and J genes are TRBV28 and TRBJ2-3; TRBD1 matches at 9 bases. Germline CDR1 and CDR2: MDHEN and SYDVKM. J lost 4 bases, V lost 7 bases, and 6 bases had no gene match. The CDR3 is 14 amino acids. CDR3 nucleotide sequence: TGTGCCAGCACCCCGGGACAGGGTCCAGATACGCAGTATTTT. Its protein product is CASTPGQGPDTQYF.

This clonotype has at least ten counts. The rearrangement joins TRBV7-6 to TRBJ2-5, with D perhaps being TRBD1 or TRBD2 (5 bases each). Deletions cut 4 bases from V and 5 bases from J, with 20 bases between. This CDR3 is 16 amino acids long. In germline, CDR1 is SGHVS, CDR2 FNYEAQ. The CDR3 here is CASSSPPDGTGETQYF. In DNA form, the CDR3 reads TGTGCCAGCAGCTCGCCCCCCGACGGGACCGGGGAGACCCAGTACTTC.

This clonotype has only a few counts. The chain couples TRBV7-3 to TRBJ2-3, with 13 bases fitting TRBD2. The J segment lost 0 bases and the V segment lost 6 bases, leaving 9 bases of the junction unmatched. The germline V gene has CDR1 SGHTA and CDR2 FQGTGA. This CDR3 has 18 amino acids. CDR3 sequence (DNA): TGTGCCAGCAGTAACGGACTAGCGGGGGATTCTAGCACAGATACGCAGTATTTT. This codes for CASSNGLAGDSSTDTQYF.

CDR3 region: CATSDFQNTQYF. The CDR3 DNA is TGTGCCACCAGTGATTTTCAGAATACGCAGTATTTT. The chain is built from TRBV24-1 and TRBJ2-3; no definite D call. The CDR3 totals 12 residues. Deletions cut 1 base from V and 7 bases from J, with 5 bases between. The germline V gene has CDR1 KGHDR and CDR2 SFDVKD.

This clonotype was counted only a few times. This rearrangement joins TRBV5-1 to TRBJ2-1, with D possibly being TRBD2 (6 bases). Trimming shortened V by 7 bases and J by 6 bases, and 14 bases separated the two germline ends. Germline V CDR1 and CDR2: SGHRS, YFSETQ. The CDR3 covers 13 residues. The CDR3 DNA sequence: TGCGCCAGCCGGGCGGGGACCCTCAATGAGCAGTTCTTC. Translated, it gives CASRAGTLNEQFF.

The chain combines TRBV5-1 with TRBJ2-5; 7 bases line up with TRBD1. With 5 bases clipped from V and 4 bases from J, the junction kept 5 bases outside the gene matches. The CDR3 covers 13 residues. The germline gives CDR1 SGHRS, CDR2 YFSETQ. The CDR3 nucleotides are TGCGCCAGCAGGGTTACAGGGGTAGAGACCCAGTACTTC. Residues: CASRVTGVETQYF.

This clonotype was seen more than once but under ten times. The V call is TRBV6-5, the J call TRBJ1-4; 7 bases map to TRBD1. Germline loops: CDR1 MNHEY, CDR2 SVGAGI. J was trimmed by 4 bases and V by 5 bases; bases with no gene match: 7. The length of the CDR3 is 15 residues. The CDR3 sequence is CASSPGDRDNEKLFF. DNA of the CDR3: TGTGCCAGCAGTCCGGGGGACAGAGATAATGAAAAACTGTTTTTT.

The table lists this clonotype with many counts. This CDR3 is CASSLDVYEQYF. The CDR3 DNA is TGCGCCAGCAGCTTGGACGTCTACGAGCAGTACTTC. V is TRBV5-1 and J is TRBJ2-7; the D is unclear. Germline V CDR1 and CDR2: SGHRS, YFSETQ. Trimming left V 0 bases short and J 3 bases short, with 4 bases between. The CDR3 contains 12 residues. Combining the CDR3 with reference TRBV5-1 and TRBJ2-7 gives the whole variable domain KAGVTQTPRYLIKTRGQQVTLSCSPISGHRSVSWYQQTPGQGLQFLFEYFSETQRNKGNFPGRFSGRQFSNSRSEMNVSTLELGDSALYLCASSLDVYEQYFGPGTRLTVT.

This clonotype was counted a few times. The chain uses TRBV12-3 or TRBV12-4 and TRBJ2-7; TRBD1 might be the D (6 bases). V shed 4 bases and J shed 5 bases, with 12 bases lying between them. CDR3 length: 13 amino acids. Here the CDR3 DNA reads TGTGCCAGCAGTTCCAGGGGATCCCACGAGCAGTACTTC. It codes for CASSSRGSHEQYF.

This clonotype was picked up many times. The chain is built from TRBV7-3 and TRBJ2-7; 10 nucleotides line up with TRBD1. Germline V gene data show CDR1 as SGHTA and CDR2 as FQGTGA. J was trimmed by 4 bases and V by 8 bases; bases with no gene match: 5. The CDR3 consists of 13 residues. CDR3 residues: CASSGTGEYEQYF. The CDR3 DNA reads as TGTGCCAGCTCCGGGACAGGGGAGTACGAGCAGTACTTC.

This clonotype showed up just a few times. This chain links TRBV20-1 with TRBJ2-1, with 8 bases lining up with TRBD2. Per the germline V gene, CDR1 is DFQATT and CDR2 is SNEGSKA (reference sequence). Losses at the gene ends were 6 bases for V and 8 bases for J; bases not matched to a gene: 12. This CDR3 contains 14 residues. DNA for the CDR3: TGCAGTGCGAACGGGGGGGGCCTGGAGCATGAGCAGTTCTTC. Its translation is CSANGGGLEHEQFF.

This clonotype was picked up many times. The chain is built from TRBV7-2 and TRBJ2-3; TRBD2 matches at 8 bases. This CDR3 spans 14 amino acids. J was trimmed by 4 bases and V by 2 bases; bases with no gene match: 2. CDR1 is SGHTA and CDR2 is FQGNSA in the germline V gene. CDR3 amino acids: CASSLPAGADTQYF. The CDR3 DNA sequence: TGTGCCAGCAGCTTACCAGCGGGGGCAGATACGCAGTATTTT. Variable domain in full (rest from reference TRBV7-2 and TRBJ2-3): GAGVSQSPSNKVTEKGKDVELRCDPISGHTALYWYRQSLGQGLEFLIYFQGNSAPDKSGLPSDRFSAERTGGSVSTLTIQRTQQEDSAVYLCASSLPAGADTQYFGPGTRLTVL.

This CDR3 is CAWSVTEETQYF. CDR3 DNA: TGTGCCTGGAGTGTAACCGAAGAGACCCAGTACTTC. The chain uses TRBV30 and TRBJ2-5, with unresolved D. Germline values: CDR1 GTSNPN, CDR2 SVGIG (reference sequence). V gave up 0 bases and J gave up 3 bases, with 5 bases separating them. The CDR3 is 12 amino acids.

CDR3 residues: CASSLIGSSGNTIYF. The CDR3 bases are TGCGCCAGCAGCCTAATCGGGAGCTCTGGAAACACCATATATTTT. This chain joins TRBV5-1 and TRBJ1-3, with D hard to call. V lost 4 bases and J 0 bases, leaving 11 bases between the germline ends. This CDR3 is 15 amino acids long. CDR1 SGHRS and CDR2 YFSETQ come from the germline V gene.

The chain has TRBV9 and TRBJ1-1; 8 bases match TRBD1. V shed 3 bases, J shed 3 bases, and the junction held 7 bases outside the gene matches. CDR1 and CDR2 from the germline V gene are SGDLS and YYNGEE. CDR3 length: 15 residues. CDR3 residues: CASSADRGGDTEAFF. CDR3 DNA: TGTGCCAGCAGCGCCGACAGGGGTGGGGACACTGAAGCTTTCTTT.

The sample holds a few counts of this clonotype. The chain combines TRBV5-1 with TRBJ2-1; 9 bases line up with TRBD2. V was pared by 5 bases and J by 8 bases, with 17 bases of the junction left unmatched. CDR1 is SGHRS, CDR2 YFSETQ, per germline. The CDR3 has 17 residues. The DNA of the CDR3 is TGCGCCAGCAGTCGGGCGGGTAGCGGGGGTATATTAGATGAGCAGTTCTTC. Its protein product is CASSRAGSGGILDEQFF.

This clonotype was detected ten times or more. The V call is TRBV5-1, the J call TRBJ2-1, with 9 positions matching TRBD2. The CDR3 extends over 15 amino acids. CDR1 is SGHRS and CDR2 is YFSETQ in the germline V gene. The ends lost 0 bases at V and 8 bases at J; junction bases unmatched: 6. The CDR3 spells CASSLGGGALDEQFF. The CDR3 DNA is TGCGCCAGCAGCTTGGGCGGGGGGGCTTTGGATGAGCAGTTCTTC.

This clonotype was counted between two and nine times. DNA of the CDR3: TGCGCCAGCAGTGAGGCCAGACAAGAGACCCAGTACTTC. Protein: CASSEARQETQYF. The chain uses TRBV10-1 and TRBJ2-5, with no clear D. The CDR3 length is 13 residues. Per the germline V gene, CDR1 is WNHNN and CDR2 is SYGVQD (reference sequence). V shed 2 bases and J shed 2 bases, with 6 bases lying between them.

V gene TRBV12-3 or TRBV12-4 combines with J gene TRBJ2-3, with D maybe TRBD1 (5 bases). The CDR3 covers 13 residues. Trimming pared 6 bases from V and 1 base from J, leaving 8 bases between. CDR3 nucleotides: TGTGCCAGCAGGGCAGGGCGCACAGATACGCAGTATTTT. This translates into CASRAGRTDTQYF.

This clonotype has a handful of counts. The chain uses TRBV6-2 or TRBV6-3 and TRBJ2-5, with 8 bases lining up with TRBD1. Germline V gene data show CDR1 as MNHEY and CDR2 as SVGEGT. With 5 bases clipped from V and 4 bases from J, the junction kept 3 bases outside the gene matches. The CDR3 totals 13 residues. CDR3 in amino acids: CASSGQGSETQYF. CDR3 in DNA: TGTGCCAGCAGTGGACAGGGTTCAGAGACCCAGTACTTC.

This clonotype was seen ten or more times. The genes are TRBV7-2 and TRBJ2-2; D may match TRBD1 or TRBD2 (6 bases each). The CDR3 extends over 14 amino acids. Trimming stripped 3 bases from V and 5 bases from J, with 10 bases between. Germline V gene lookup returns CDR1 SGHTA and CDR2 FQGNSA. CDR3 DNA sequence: TGTGCCAGCAGCTTCGGGGGCGAGACCGGGGAGCTGTTTTTT. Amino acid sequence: CASSFGGETGELFF.

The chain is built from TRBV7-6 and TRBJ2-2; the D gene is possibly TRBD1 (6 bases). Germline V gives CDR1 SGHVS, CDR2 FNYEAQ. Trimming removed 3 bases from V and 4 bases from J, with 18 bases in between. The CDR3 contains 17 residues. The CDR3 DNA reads TGTGCCAGCAGCTTGGCTCGGGCAGGGGAGTTCACCGGGGAGCTGTTTTTT. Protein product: CASSLARAGEFTGELFF.

The CDR3 protein is CASSDGVDNEQFF. CDR3 nucleotide sequence: TGTGCCAGCAGTGACGGGGTGGACAATGAGCAGTTCTTC. J is TRBJ2-1 and V is TRBV25-1, with a weak D call TRBD2 (5 bases). The germline V gene encodes CDR1 MGHDK and CDR2 SYGVNS. The CDR3 spans 13 residues. V lost 3 bases and J lost 5, with 8 bases in between. Drawing the rest from reference TRBV25-1 and TRBJ2-1, the complete variable domain is EADIYQTPRYLVIGTGKKITLECSQTMGHDKMYWYQQDPGMELHLIHYSYGVNSTEKGDLSSESTVSRIRTEHFPLTLESARPSHTSQYLCASSDGVDNEQFFGPGTRLTVL.

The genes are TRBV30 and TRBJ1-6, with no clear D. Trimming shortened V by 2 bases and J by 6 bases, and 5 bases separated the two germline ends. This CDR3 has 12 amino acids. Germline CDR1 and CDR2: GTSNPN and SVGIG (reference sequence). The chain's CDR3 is CAWSPGNSPLHF. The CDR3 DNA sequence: TGTGCCTGGAGTCCCGGTAATTCACCCCTCCACTTT.

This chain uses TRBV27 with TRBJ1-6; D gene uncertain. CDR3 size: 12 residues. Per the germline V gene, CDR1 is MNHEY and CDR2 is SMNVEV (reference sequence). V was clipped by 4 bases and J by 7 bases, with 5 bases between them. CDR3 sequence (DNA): TGTGCCAGCAGTTATTGGAATTCACCCCTCCACTTT. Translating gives CASSYWNSPLHF.

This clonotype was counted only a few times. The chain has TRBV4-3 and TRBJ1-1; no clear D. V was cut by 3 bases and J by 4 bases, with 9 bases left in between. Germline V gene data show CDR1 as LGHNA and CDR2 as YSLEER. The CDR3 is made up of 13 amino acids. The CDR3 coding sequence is TGCGCCAGCAGCCAGTGGAGGGCCACTGAAGCTTTCTTT. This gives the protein CASSQWRATEAFF.

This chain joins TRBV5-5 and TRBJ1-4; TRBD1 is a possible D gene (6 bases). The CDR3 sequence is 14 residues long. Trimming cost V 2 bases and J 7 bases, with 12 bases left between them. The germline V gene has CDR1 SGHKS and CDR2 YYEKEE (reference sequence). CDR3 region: CASSLWQGGEKLFF. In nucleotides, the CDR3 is TGTGCCAGCAGCTTATGGCAAGGGGGTGAAAAACTGTTTTTT.

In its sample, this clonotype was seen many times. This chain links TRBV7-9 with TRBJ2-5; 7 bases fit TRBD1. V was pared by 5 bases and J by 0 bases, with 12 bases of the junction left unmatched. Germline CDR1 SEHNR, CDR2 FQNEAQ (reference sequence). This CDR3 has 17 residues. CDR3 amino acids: CASSTPIQTGYQETQYF. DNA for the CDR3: TGTGCCAGCAGCACCCCCATCCAGACAGGGTACCAAGAGACCCAGTACTTC.

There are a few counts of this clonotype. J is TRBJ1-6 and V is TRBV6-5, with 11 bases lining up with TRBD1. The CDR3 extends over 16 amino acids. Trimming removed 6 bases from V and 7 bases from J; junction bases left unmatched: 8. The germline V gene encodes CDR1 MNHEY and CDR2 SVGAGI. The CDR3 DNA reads TGTGCCAGCAGCCTAGGACAGGGGGCATGGAATTCACCCCTCCACTTT. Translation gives CASSLGQGAWNSPLHF.

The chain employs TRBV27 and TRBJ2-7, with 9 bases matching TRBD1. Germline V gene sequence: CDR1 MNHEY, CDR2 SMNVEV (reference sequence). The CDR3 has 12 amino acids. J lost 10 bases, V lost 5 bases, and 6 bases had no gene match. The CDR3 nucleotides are TGTGCCAGCAGTACCACAGGGGGCCCTCAGTACTTC. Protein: CASSTTGGPQYF.